Listed below are T cell receptor beta chains from one sample, sequenced in a study of T-cell reconstitution after alpha-beta-depleted transplantation in children. TCRdb redid the calling of the PCR reads with MiXCR, one entry per CDR3 protein. The table shows 600,000 or so distinct CDR3 sequences, with 20% to 25% occurring only once. The specimen was PBMCs, mostly from graft donor cells, collected 360 days after TCRalphabeta/CD19-depleted stem cell transplant. Receptors were obtained from a boy in the first two years of life who had a stem cell transplant for acute myeloid leukemia, so the T cells may come from the graft donor. Both conserved end residues are trimmed from each CDR3. A D gene is named only where the DNA matches it firmly. Rows give clone size only sometimes, using once, few, many, or a class for an expanded clone.

D gene | V gene | clone size | CDR3 protein
- | TRBV14 | many | ASSFTLDIQY
TRBD1 | TRBV27 | - | ASSQATGGFPLGTGELF
- | TRBV5-1 | few | ASSLGMSSYNEQF
- | TRBV15 | many | ATSRDPDLEQF
TRBD2 | TRBV6-2/TRBV6-3 | few | ASSTPGLARETQY
- | TRBV20-1 | - | SARGKGLGTDTQY
- | TRBV12-3/TRBV12-4 | few | ASSLTGSLNYGYT
- | TRBV20-1 | few | RANTGNTDTQY
- | TRBV11-2 | - | ASSFIQETQY
- | TRBV20-1 | few | SARGDTNYGYT